The following is a T cell receptor beta chain sequence with its context. The antigen remains undetermined. Clones were read by immunoSEQ multiplex PCR, and TCRdb kept only the in-frame ones, dropping some. The sample contains roughly 110,000 clones, 55% to 80% of which appear only once. All donors were healthy HIV-negative adults lacking recent acute infections or vaccinations. The donor cohort consisted entirely of Caucasian adults residing in Nashville, Tennessee. The germline V and J ends were trimmed by 4 bases and 0 bases, with 16 bases remaining between them. Germline CDR1 and CDR2: MGHRA and YSYEKL. The CDR3 length is 17 residues. The data originate from a study of shared clonotypes between healthy human individuals. Study outcomes and limitations: Several donors shared about 4.5% of their naive CD4 clonotypes. Sample collection involved blood only; tissue repertoires are likely different.

V is TRBV4-1 and J is TRBJ1-3; D perhaps matches TRBD1 (6 bases). This clonotype was obtained from a woman in her thirties in good health. Sequenced: memory CD8+ T cells sorted from blood. The sample's subset: CD45RO+ cells pooled with CCR7-negative TemRA cells. The CDR3 is CASSPSGTLISGNTIYF. CDR3 in DNA: TGCGCCAGCAGCCCCTCGGGGACACTGATCTCTGGAAACACCATATATTTT.